This T cell receptor (beta chain) comes out of a study of T cells in Graves' hyperthyroidism and ophthalmopathy. Study-wide points: Ophthalmopathy onset followed model prediction by a median about 6.9 months.

This clonotype occurred many times. The target antigen is unknown. TCR beta CDR3 region amplification was performed from RNA transcripts. The TCR CDR3 was amplified in a first-round RT-PCR using the HTBI primer set. One entry per CDR3 protein, called by TCRdb with MiXCR from the multiplex PCR reads. The sample has fewer than 700,000 distinct CDR3 sequences; roughly 18% are singletons. The receptor comes from a young woman with Graves' ophthalmopathy. Sequenced: blood.

This CDR3 is CASSGGQTSSYEQYF. The CDR3 DNA sequence: TGCGCCAGCAGCGGGGGACAGACCAGCTCCTACGAGCAGTACTTC. The chain uses TRBV5-1 and TRBJ2-7; 7 bases are a match to TRBD1. The CDR3 consists of 15 residues. Looked up from germline, CDR1 is SGHRS and CDR2 is YFSETQ. J was trimmed by 0 bases and V by 4 bases; bases with no gene match: 7.